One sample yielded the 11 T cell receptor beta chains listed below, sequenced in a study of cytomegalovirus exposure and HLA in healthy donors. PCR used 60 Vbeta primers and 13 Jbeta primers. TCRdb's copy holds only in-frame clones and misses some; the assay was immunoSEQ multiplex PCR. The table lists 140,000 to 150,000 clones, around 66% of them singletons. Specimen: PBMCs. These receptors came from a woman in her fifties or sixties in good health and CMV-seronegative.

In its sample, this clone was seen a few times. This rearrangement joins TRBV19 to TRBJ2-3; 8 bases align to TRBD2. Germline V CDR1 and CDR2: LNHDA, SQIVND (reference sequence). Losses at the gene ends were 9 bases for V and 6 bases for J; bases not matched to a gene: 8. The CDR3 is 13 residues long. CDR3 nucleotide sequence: TGTGCCAGCGGACTAGCCCTCTTGGATACGCAGTATTTT. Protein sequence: CASGLALLDTQYF.

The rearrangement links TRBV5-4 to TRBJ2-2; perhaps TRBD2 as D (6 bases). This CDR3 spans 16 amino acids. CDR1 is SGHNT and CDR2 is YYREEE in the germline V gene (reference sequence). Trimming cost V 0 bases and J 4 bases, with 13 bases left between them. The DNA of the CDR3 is TGTGCCAGCAGCTTGGGCCAGACCGGGGGCACCGGGGAGCTGTTTTTT. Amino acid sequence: CASSLGQTGGTGELFF.

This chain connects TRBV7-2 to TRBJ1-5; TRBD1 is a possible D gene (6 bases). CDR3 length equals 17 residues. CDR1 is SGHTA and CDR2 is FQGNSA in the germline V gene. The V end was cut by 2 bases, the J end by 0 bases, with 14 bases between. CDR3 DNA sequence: TGTGCCAGCAGCTTAAGGGGGGGGATCCTTAGCAATCAGCCCCAGCATTTT. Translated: CASSLRGGILSNQPQHF.

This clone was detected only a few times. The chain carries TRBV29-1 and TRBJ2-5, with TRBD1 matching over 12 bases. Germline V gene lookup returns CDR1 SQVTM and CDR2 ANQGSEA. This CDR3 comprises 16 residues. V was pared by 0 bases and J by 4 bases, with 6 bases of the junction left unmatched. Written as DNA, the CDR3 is TGCAGCGTTGAAGATGATAGGGACAGGGGGCGAGAGACCCAGTACTTC. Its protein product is CSVEDDRDRGRETQYF.

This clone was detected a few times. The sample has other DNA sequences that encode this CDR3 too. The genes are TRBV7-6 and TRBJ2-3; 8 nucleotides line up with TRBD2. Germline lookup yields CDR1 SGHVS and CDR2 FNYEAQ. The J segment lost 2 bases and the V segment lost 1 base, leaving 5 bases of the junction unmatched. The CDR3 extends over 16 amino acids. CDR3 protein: CASSLGSGGATDTQYF. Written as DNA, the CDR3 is TGTGCCAGCAGCTTAGGTTCGGGGGGGGCCACAGATACGCAGTATTTT.

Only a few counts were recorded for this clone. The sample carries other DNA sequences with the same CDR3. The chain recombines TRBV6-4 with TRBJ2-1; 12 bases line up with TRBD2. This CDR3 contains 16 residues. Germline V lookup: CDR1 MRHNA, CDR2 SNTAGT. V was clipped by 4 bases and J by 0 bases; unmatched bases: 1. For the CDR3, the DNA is TGTGCCAGCAGTGCACTAGCGGGGGGCTCCTACAATGAGCAGTTCTTC. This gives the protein CASSALAGGSYNEQFF.

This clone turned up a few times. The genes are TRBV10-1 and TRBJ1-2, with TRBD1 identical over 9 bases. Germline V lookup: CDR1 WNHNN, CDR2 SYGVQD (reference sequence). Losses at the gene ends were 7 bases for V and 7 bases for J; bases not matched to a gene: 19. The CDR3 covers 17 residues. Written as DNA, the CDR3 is TGCGCCAGCACCTGGTACGGCGGGACAGGGAGCTCCGGTGGCTACACCTTC. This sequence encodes CASTWYGGTGSSGGYTF.

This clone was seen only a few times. In nucleotides, the CDR3 is TGTGCCAGCAGCCCCCGGGGGGGTTCGACAGATACGCAGTATTTT. Protein product: CASSPRGGSTDTQYF. V usage is TRBV7-9 and J usage is TRBJ2-3; 8 bases line up with TRBD2. The CDR3 covers 15 residues. Germline trimming cut 5 bases from V and 3 bases from J; bases unmatched to any gene: 7. From germline, CDR1 is SEHNR and CDR2 FQNEAQ (reference sequence).

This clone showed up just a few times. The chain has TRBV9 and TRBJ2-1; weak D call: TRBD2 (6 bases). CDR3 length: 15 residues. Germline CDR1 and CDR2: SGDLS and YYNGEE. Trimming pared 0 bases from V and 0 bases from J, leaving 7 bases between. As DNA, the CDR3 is TGTGCCAGCAGCGTAGCGGGGGACTCCTACAATGAGCAGTTCTTC. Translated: CASSVAGDSYNEQFF.

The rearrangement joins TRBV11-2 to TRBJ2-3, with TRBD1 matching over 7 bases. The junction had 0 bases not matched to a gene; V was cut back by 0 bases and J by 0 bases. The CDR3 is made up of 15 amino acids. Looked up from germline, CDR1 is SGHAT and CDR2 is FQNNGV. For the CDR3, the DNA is TGTGCCAGCAGCTTAGAAGGGGGCAGCACAGATACGCAGTATTTT. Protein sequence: CASSLEGGSTDTQYF.

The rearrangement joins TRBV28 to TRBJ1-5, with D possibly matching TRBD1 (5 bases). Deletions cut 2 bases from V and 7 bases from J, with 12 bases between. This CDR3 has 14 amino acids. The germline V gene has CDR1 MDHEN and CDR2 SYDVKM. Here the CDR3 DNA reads TGTGCCAGCAGTTTAGGAGGGGCGTGGCAGCCCCAGCATTTT. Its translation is CASSLGGAWQPQHF.